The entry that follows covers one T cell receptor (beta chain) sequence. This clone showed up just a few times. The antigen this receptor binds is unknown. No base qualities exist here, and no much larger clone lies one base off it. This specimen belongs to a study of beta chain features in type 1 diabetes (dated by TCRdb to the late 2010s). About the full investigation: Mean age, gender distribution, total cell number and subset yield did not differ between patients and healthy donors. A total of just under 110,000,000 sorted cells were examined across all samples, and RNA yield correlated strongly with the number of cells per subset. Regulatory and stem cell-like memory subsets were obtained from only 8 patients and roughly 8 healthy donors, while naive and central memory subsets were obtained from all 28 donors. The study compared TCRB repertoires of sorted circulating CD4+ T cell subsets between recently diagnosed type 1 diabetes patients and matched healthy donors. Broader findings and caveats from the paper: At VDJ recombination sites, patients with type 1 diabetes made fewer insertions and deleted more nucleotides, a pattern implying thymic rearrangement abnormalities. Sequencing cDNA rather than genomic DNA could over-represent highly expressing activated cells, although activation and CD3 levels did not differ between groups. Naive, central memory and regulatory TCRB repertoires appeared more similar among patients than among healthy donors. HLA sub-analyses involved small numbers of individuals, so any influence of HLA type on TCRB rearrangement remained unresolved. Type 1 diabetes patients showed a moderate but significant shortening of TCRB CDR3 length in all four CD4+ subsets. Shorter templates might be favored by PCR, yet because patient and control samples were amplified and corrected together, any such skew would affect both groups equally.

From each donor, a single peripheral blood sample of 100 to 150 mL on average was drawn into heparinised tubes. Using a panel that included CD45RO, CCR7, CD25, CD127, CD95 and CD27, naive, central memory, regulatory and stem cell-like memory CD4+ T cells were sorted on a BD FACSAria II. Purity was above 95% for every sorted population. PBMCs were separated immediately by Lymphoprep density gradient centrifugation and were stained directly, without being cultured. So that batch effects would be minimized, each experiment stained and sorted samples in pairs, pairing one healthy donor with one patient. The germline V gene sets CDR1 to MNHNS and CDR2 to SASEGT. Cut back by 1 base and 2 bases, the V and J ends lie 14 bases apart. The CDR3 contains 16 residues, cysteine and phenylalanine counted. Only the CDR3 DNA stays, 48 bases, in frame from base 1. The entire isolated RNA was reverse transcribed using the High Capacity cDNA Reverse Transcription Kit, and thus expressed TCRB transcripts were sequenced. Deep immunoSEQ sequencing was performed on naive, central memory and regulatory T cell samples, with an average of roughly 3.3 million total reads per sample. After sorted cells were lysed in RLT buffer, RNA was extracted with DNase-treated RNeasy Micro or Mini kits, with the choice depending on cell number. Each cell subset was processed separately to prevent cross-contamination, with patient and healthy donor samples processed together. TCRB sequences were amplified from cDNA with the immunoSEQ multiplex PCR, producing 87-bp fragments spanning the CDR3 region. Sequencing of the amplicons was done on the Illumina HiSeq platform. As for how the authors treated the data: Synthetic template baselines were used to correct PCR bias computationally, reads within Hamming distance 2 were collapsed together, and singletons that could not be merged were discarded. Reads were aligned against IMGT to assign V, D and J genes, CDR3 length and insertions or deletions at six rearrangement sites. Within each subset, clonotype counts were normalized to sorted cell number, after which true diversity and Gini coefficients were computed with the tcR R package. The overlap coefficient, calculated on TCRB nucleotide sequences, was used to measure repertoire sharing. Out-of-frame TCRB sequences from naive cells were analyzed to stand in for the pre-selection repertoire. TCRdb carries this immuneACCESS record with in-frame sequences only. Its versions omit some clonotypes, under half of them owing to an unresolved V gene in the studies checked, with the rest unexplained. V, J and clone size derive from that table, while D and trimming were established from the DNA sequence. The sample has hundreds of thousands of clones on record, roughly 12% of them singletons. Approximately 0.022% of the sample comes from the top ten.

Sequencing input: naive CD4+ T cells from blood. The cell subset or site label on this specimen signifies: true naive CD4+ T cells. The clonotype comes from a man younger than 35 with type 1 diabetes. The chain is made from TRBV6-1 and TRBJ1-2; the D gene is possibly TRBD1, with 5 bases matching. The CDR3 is CASSEVLGAMNYGYTF. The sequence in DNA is TGTGCCAGCAGTGAAGTCCTTGGGGCTATGAACTATGGCTACACCTTC.